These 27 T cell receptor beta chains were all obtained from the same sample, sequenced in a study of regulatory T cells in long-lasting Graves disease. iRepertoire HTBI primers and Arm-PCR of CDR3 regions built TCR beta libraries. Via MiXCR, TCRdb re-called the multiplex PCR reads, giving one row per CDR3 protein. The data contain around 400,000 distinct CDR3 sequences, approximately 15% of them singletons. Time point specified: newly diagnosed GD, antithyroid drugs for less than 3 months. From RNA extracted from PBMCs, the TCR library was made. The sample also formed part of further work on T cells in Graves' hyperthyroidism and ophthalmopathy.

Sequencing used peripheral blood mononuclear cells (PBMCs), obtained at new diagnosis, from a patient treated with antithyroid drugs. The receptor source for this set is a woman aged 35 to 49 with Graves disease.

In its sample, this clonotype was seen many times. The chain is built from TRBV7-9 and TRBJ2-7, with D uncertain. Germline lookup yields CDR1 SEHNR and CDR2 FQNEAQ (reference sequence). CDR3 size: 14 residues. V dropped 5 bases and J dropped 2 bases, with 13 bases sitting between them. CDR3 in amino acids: CASSLLAATYEQYF. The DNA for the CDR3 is TGTGCCAGCAGCCTCCTTGCCGCGACCTACGAGCAGTACTTC.

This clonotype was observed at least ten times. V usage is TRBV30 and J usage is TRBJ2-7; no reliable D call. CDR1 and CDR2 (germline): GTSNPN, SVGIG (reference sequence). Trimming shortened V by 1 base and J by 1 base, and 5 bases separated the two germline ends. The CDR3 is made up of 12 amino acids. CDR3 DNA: TGTGCCTGGAGTGGGACGTCCTACGAGCAGTACTTC. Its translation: CAWSGTSYEQYF.

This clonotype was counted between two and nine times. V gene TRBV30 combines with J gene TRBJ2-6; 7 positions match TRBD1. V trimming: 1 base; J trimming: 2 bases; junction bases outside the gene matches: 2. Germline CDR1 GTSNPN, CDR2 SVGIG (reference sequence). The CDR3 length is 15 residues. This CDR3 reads CAWSAGTAGANVLTF. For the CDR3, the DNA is TGTGCCTGGAGTGCAGGGACAGCTGGGGCCAACGTCCTGACTTTC.

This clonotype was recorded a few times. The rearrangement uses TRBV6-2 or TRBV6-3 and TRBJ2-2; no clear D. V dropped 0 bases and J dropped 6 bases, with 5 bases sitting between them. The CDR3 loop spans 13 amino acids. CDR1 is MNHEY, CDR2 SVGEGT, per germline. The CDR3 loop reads CASSYSRAGELFF. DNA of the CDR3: TGTGCCAGCAGTTACTCTAGGGCCGGGGAGCTGTTTTTT.

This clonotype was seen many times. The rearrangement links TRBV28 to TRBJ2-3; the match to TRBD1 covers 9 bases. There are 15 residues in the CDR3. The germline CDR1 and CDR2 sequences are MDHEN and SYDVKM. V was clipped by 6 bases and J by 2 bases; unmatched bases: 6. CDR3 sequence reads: CASSPGTGNTDTQYF. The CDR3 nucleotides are TGTGCCAGCAGCCCCGGGACAGGGAACACAGATACGCAGTATTTT.

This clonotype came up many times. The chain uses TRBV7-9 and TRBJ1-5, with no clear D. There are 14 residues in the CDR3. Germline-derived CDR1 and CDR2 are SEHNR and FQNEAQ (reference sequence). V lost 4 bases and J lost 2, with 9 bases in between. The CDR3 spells CASSSVRGNQPQHF. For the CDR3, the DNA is TGTGCCAGCAGCTCCGTGAGGGGCAATCAGCCCCAGCATTTT.

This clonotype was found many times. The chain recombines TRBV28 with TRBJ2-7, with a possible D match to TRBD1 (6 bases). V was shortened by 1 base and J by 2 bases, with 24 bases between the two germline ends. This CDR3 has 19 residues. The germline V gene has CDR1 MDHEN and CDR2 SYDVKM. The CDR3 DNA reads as TGTGCCAGCAGTTTATTTGGCAGCCCCGGGACAACCATCCCCTACGAGCAGTACTTC. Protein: CASSLFGSPGTTIPYEQYF. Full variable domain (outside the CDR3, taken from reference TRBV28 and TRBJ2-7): DVKVTQSSRYLVKRTGEKVFLECVQDMDHENMFWYRQDPGLGLRLIYFSYDVKMKEKGDIPEGYSVSREKKERFSLILESASTNQTSMYLCASSLFGSPGTTIPYEQYFGPGTRLTVT.

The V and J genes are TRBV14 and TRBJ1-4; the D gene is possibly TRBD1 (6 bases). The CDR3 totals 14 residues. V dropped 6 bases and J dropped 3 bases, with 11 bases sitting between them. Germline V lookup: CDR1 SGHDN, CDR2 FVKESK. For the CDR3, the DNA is TGTGCCAGCAGTGAGGGGGGGCCTAATGAAAAACTGTTTTTT. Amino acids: CASSEGGPNEKLFF. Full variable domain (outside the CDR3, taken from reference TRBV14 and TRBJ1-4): EAGVTQFPSHSVIEKGQTVTLRCDPISGHDNLYWYRRVMGKEIKFLLHFVKESKQDESGMPNNRFLAERTGGTYSTLKVQPAELEDSGVYFCASSEGGPNEKLFFGSGTQLSVL.

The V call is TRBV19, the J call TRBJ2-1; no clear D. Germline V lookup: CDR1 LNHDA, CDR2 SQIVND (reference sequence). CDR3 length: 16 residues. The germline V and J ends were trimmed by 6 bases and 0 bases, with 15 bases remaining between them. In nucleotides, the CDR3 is TGTGCCAGTAGACCGAGTCACAGCCCCTCCTACAATGAGCAGTTCTTC. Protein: CASRPSHSPSYNEQFF.

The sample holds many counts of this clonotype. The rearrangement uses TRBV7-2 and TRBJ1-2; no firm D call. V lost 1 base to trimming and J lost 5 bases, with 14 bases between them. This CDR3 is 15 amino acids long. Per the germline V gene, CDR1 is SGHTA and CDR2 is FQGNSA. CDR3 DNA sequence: TGTGCCAGCAGCTTAGGCGGAGGGCTTTTTTATGGCTACACCTTC. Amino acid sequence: CASSLGGGLFYGYTF.

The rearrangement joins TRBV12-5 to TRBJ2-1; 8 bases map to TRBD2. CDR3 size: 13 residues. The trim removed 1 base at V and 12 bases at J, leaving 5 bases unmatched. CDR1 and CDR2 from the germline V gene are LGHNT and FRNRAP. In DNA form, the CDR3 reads TGTGCTAGTGGTTTGGGACTAGCGCCTTGGCAGTTCTTC. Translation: CASGLGLAPWQFF. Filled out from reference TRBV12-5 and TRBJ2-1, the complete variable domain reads DARVTQTPRHKVTEMGQEVTMRCQPILGHNTVFWYRQTMMQGLELLAYFRNRAPLDDSGMPKDRFSAEMPDATLATLKIQPSEPRDSAVYFCASGLGLAPWQFFGPGTRLTVL.

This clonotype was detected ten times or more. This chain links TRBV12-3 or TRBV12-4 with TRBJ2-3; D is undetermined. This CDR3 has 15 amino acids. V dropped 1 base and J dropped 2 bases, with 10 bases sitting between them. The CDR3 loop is CASSLDPINTDTQYF. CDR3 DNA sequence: TGTGCCAGCAGTTTAGATCCTATAAACACAGATACGCAGTATTTT.

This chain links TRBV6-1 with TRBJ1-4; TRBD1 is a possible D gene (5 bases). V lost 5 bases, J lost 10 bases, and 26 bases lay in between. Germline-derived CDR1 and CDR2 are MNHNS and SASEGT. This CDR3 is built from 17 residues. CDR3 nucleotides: TGTGCCAGCAGTAAAACCACGTCCGGGACCGTTCGCGGAAAACTGTTTTTT. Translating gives CASSKTTSGTVRGKLFF.

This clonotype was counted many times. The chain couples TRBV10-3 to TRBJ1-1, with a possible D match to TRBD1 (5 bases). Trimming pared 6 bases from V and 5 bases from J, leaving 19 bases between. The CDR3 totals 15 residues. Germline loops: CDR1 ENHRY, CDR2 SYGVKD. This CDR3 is CAISETGPEITEAFF. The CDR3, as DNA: TGTGCCATCAGCGAGACGGGACCCGAAATAACTGAAGCTTTCTTT.

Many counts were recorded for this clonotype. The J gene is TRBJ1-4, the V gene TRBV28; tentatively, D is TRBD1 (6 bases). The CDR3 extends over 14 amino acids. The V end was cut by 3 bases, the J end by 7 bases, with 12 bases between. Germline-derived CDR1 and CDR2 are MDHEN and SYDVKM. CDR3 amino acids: CASSFWGRSEKLFF. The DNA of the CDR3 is TGTGCCAGCAGTTTTTGGGGGCGCAGTGAAAAACTGTTTTTT.

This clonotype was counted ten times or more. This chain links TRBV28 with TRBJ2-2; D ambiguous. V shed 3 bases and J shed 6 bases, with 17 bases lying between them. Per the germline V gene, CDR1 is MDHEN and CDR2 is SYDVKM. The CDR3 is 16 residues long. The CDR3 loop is CASSLWSARGAGELFF. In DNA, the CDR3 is TGTGCCAGCAGTTTGTGGAGCGCCCGTGGGGCCGGGGAGCTGTTTTTT.

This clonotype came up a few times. DNA for the CDR3: TGCGCCAGCAGCCGATGGACTAGCGGTAGCTCCTACAATGAGCAGTTCTTC. It is translated as CASSRWTSGSSYNEQFF. The chain uses TRBV10-2 and TRBJ2-1; 10 bases are a match to TRBD2. Looked up from germline, CDR1 is WSHSY and CDR2 is SAAADI. CDR3 size: 17 residues. With V trimmed by 6 bases and J by 0 bases, 8 bases remained unmatched.

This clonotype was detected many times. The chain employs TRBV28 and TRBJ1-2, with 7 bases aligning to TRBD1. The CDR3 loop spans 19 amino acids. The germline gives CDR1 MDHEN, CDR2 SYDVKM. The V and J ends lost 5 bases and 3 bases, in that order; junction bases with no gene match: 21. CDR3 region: CASSPVLRTGLESDYGYTF. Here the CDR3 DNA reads TGTGCCAGCAGTCCGGTTTTAAGGACAGGTCTCGAGTCGGACTATGGCTACACCTTC.

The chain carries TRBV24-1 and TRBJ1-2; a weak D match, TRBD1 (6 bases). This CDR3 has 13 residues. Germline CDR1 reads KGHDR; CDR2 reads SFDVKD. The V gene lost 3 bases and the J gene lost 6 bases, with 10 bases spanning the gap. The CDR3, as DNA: TGTGCCACCAGTGATGGGGGCCGGAATGGCTACACCTTC. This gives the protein CATSDGGRNGYTF.

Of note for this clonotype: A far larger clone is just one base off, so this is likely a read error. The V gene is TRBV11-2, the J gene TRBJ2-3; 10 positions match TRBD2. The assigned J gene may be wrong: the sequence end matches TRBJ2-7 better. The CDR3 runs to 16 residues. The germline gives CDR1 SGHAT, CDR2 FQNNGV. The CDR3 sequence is CASSLVSGRSINEQYF. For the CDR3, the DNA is TGTGCCAGCAGCTTAGTTAGCGGGAGGTCAATTAATGAGCAGTACTTC.

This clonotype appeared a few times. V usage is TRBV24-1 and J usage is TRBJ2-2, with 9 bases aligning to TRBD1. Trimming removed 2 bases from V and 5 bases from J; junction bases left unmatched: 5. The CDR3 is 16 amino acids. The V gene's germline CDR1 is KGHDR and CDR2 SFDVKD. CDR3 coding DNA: TGTGCCACCAGTGATTCGGGACAGGGAGTAACCGGGGAGCTGTTTTTT. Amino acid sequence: CATSDSGQGVTGELFF.

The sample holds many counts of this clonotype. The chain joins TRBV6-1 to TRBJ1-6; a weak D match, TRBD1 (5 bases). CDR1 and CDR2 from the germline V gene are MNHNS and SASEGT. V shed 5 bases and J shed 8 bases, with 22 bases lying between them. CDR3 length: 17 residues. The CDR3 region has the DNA TGTGCCAGCAGTCCAGGGACTTTTTTGGGAGGATATTCACCCCTCCACTTT. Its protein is CASSPGTFLGGYSPLHF.

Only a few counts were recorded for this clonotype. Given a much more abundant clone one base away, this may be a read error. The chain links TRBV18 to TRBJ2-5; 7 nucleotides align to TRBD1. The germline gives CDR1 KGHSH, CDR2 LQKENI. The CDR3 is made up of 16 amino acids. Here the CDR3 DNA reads TGTGCCAGCTCACCACCGGGACAGACCATTAAAGAGACCCCGTACTTC. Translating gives CASSPPGQTIKETPYF.

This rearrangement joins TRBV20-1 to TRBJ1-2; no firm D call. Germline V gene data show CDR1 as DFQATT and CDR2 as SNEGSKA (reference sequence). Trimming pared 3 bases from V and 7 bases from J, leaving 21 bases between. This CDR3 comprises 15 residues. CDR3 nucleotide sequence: TGCAGTGCTAGCCCCCTCGGCCACCTCTTCGGTGGCTACACCTTC. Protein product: CSASPLGHLFGGYTF.

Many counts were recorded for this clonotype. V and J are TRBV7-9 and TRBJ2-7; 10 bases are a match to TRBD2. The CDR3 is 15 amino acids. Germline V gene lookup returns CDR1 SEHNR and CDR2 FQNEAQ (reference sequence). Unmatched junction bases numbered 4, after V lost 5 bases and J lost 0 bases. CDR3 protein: CASSHTSGASYEQYF. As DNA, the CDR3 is TGTGCCAGCAGCCATACTAGCGGGGCCTCCTACGAGCAGTACTTC.

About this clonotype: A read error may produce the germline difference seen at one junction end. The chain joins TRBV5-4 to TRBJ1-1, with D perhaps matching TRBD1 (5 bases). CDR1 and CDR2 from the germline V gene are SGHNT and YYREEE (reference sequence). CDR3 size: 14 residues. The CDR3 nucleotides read TGTGCCGGCAGCCCCCACCAGGCCCGGACAGAAGCTTTCTTT. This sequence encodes CAGSPHQARTEAFF.

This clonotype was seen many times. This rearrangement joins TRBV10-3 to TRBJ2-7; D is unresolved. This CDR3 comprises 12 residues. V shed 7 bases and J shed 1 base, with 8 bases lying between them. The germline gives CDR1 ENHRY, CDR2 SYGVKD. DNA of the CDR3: TGTGCCATCAACAGTGATTCCTACGAGCAGTACTTC. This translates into CAINSDSYEQYF.